These 10 T cell receptor beta chains were sequenced from one sample in a study of regulatory T cells in long-lasting Graves disease. Sequencing libraries for TCR beta were prepared with iRepertoire HTBI primers and Arm-PCR of CDR3 regions. TCRdb reanalysed the multiplex PCR reads using MiXCR and keeps one entry per CDR3 protein. The profile shows about 460,000 distinct CDR3 sequences, about 15% of them singletons. This sample's time point: newly diagnosed GD, antithyroid drugs for less than 3 months. The TCR library was prepared using RNA isolated from PBMCs. This sample was shared with a second study, whose subject was T cells in Graves' hyperthyroidism and ophthalmopathy.

Source: peripheral blood mononuclear cells (PBMCs), taken at new diagnosis, from a patient treated with antithyroid drugs. These receptors originate from a woman aged 45-59 years with Graves disease.

The chain employs TRBV9 and TRBJ1-4; tentative D call: TRBD1 (5 bases). This CDR3 has 15 residues. CDR1 SGDLS and CDR2 YYNGEE come from the germline V gene. V dropped 5 bases and J dropped 5 bases, with 16 bases sitting between them. CDR3 nucleotide sequence: TGTGCCAGCAGTCAGCGGGGGGGAGAGAATGAAAAACTGTTTTTT. Its protein product is CASSQRGGENEKLFF.

V and J are TRBV5-1 and TRBJ2-3; 7 nucleotides match TRBD2. CDR1 and CDR2 from the germline V gene are SGHRS and YFSETQ. V shed 0 bases and J 6 bases; nucleotides not matched to a gene: 7. This CDR3 is built from 15 residues. The CDR3 is CASSLGDYPSDTQYF. In DNA, the CDR3 is TGCGCCAGCAGCTTGGGGGACTACCCGAGCGATACGCAGTATTTT.

This clonotype was detected many times. The chain uses TRBV28 and TRBJ2-1; 11 bases agree with TRBD2. Germline lookup yields CDR1 MDHEN and CDR2 SYDVKM. The junction had 8 bases not matched to a gene; V was cut back by 6 bases and J by 10 bases. The CDR3 sequence is 14 residues long. CDR3 coding DNA: TGTGCCAGCAGCTTTAGCGGGAGGGCCGTCGAGCAGTTCTTC. Residues: CASSFSGRAVEQFF.

This clonotype was counted ten times or more. This chain joins TRBV12-3 or TRBV12-4 and TRBJ1-1, with D possibly TRBD1 on 5 matching bases. V lost 5 bases and J lost 4, with 14 bases in between. There are 14 residues in the CDR3. The CDR3 sequence: CASSPGTERTEAFF. CDR3 bases: TGTGCCAGCAGTCCCGGGACGGAGCGCACTGAAGCTTTCTTT.

In its sample, this clonotype was seen many times. The chain has TRBV28 and TRBJ1-2; TRBD1 agrees at 8 bases. There are 17 residues in the CDR3. The V segment lost 5 bases and the J segment 3 bases; nucleotides outside the gene matches: 14. Germline V gene data show CDR1 as MDHEN and CDR2 as SYDVKM. The CDR3 nucleotides read TGTGCCAGCAGTACCGCTACAGGGGGAGGTTTGGACTATGGCTACACCTTC. It codes for CASSTATGGGLDYGYTF.

This sequence joins TRBV29-1 and TRBJ2-1; 9 bases align to TRBD2. CDR1 is SQVTM and CDR2 is ANQGSEA in the germline V gene. This CDR3 has 15 residues. V lost 5 bases and J lost 0; bases outside the gene matches: 5. The CDR3 spells CSVRREGSSYNEQFF. CDR3 bases: TGCAGCGTTCGGCGGGAGGGAAGCTCCTACAATGAGCAGTTCTTC.

The chain uses TRBV5-1 and TRBJ2-1, with 9 bases that match TRBD1. This CDR3 spans 15 amino acids. Germline-derived CDR1 and CDR2 are SGHRS and YFSETQ. Unmatched junction bases numbered 10, after V lost 5 bases and J lost 7 bases. In DNA form, the CDR3 reads TGCGCCAGCAGTTTACGGACAGGGGATTTAAATGAGCAGTTCTTC. Encoded protein: CASSLRTGDLNEQFF.

This clonotype appeared many times. This chain links TRBV11-2 with TRBJ2-1, with 13 bases matching TRBD2. The germline gives CDR1 SGHAT, CDR2 FQNNGV. V trimming: 0 bases; J trimming: 6 bases; junction bases outside the gene matches: 2. This CDR3 comprises 16 residues. The CDR3 region is CASSLEGTSGINEQFF. CDR3 DNA: TGTGCCAGCAGCTTAGAAGGGACTAGCGGGATCAATGAGCAGTTCTTC.

This clonotype occurred many times. This chain joins TRBV12-3 or TRBV12-4 and TRBJ2-7; no firm D call. Trimming left V 5 bases short and J 2 bases short, with 10 bases between. The CDR3 has 13 amino acids. CDR3 sequence: CASSPSYAYEQYF. CDR3 nucleotides: TGTGCCAGCAGTCCCTCTTACGCCTACGAGCAGTACTTC.

V is TRBV28 and J is TRBJ2-7; perhaps TRBD2 as D (6 bases). Per the germline V gene, CDR1 is MDHEN and CDR2 is SYDVKM. The CDR3 runs to 13 residues. Trimming removed 2 bases at V and 5 bases at J, with 10 bases between. CDR3 loop: CASSLGGVHEQYF. DNA of the CDR3: TGTGCCAGCAGTTTAGGAGGGGTCCACGAGCAGTACTTC.